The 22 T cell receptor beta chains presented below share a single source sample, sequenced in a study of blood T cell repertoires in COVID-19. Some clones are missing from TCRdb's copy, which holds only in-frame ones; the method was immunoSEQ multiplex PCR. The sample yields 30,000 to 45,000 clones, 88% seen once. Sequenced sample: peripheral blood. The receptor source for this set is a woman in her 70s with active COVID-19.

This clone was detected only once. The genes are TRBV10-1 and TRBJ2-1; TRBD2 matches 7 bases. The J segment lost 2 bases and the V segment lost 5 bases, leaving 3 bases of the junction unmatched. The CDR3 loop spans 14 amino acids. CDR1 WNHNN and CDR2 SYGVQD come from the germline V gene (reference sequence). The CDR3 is CASSPSGAYNEQFF. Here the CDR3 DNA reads TGCGCCAGCAGTCCAAGCGGGGCCTACAATGAGCAGTTCTTC.

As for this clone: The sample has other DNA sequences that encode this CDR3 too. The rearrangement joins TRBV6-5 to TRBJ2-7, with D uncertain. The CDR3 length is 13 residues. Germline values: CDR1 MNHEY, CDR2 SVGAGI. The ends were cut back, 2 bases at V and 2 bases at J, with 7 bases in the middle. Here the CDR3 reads CASSYGPAYEQYF. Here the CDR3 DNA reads TGTGCCAGCAGTTACGGCCCCGCCTACGAGCAGTACTTC.

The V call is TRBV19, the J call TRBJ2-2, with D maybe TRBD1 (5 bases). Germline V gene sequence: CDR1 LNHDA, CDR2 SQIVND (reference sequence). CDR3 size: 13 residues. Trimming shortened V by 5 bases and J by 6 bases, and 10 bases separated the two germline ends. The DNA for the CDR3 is TGTGCCAGTAGTTTACAGGTTGCCGGGGAGCTGTTTTTT. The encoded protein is CASSLQVAGELFF.

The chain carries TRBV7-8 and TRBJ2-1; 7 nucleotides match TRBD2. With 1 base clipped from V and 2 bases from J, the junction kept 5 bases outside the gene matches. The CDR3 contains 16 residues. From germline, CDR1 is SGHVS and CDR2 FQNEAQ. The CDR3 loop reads CASSLVPSGAYNEQFF. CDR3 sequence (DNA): TGTGCCAGCAGCTTAGTCCCTAGCGGCGCCTACAATGAGCAGTTCTTC.

The chain's CDR3 is CASSLSGQAEDTQYF. DNA of the CDR3: TGTGCCAGCAGCTTATCGGGACAGGCGGAAGATACGCAGTATTTT. V usage is TRBV7-3 and J usage is TRBJ2-3; 8 bases map to TRBD1. This CDR3 region has 15 residues. Looked up from germline, CDR1 is SGHTA and CDR2 is FQGTGA. V shed 2 bases, J shed 5 bases, and the junction held 6 bases outside the gene matches.

CDR3 nucleotides: TGTGCCAGCAGCCAGGTCAGGGGTAATGGGCAAGAGACCCAGTACTTC. Its translation: CASSQVRGNGQETQYF. This chain joins TRBV5-4 and TRBJ2-5; D might be TRBD1 (6 bases). Trimming removed 4 bases from V and 2 bases from J, with 18 bases in between. The CDR3 loop spans 16 amino acids. Germline lookup yields CDR1 SGHNT and CDR2 YYREEE (reference sequence). Full variable domain (rest looked up from reference TRBV5-4 and TRBJ2-5): ETGVTQSPTHLIKTRGQQVTLRCSSQSGHNTVSWYQQALGQGPQFIFQYYREEENGRGNFPPRFSGLQFPNYSSELNVNALELDDSALYLCASSQVRGNGQETQYFGPGTRLLVL.

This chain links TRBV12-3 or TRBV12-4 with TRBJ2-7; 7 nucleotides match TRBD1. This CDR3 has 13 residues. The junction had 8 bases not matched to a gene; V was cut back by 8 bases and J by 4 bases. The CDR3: CASSPSTGYEQYF. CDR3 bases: TGTGCCAGCTCACCCTCGACAGGGTACGAGCAGTACTTC.

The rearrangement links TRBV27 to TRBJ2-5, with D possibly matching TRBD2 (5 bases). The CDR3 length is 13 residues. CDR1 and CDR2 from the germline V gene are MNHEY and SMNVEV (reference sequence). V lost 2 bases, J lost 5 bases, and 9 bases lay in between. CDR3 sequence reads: CASSLGGLETQYF. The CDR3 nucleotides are TGTGCCAGCAGTTTAGGAGGTCTTGAGACCCAGTACTTC.

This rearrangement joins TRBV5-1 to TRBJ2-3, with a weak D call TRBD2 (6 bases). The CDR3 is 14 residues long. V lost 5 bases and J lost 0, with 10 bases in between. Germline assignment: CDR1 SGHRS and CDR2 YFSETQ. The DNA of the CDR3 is TGCGCCAGCAGTGGCGGGACTAGCACAGATACGCAGTATTTT. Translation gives CASSGGTSTDTQYF.

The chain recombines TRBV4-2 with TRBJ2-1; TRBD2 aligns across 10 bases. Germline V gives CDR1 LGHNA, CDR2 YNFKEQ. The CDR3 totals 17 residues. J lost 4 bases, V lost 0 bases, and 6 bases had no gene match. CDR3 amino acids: CASSQDSQRGGYNEQFF. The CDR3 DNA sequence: TGTGCCAGCAGCCAAGATAGTCAGCGGGGGGGATACAATGAGCAGTTCTTC.

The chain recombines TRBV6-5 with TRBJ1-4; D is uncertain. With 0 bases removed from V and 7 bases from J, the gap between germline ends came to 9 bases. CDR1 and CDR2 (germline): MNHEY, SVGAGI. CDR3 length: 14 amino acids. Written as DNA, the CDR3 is TGTGCCAGCAGTTACTCGTACAGTGGTGAAAAACTGTTTTTT. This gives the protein CASSYSYSGEKLFF.

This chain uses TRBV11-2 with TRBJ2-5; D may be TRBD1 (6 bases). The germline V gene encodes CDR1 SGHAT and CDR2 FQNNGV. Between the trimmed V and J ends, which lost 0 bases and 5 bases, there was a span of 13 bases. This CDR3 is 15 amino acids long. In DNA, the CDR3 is TGTGCCAGCAGCTTAGATCGTGGGGGCGCGGAGACCCAGTACTTC. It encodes CASSLDRGGAETQYF.

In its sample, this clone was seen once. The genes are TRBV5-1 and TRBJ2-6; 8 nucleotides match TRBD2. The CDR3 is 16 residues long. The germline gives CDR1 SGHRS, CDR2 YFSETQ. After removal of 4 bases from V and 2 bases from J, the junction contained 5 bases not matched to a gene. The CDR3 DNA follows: TGCGCCAGCAGCCCCGCGGGGGGCGCTGGGGCCAACGTCCTGACTTTC. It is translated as CASSPAGGAGANVLTF.

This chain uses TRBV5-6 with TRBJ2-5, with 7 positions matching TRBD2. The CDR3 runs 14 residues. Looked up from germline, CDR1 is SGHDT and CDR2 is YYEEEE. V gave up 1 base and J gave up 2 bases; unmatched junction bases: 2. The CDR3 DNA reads TGTGCCAGCAGCTTGCCCGGGGGGCAAGAGACCCAGTACTTC. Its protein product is CASSLPGGQETQYF.

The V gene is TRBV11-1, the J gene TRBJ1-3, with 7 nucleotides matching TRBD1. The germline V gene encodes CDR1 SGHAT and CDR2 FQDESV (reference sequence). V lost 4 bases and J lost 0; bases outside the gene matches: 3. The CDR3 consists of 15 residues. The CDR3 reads CASSSGTDSGNTIYF. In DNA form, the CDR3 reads TGTGCCAGCAGCTCGGGGACAGACTCTGGAAACACCATATATTTT.

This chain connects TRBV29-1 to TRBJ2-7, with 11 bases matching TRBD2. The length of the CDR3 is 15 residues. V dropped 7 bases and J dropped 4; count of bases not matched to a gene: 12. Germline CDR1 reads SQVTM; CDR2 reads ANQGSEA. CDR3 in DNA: TGCAGCGCAGCAGGGACTAGCGGACAACCTTACGAGCAGTACTTC. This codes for CSAAGTSGQPYEQYF.

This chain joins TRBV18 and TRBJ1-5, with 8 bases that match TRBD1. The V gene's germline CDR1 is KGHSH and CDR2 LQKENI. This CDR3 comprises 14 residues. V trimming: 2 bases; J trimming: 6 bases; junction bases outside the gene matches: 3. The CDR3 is CASSPGQGTQPQHF. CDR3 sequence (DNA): TGTGCCAGCTCACCAGGACAGGGAACTCAGCCCCAGCATTTT.

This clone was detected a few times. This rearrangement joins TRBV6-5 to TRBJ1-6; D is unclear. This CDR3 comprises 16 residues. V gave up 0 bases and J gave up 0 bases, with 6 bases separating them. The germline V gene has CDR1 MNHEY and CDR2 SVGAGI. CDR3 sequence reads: CASSYSGSSYNSPLHF. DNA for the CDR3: TGTGCCAGCAGTTACTCGGGGAGCTCCTATAATTCACCCCTCCACTTT.

DNA of the CDR3: TGCGCCAGCAGCCAAGATAGGTTTGATAGCGGGGTTTCAGATACGCAGTATTTT. As protein: CASSQDRFDSGVSDTQYF. The J gene is TRBJ2-3, the V gene TRBV4-3; 8 nucleotides line up with TRBD2. V lost 0 bases to trimming and J lost 4 bases; unmatched junction nucleotides: 12. The length of the CDR3 is 18 residues. Per the germline V gene, CDR1 is LGHNA and CDR2 is YSLEER.

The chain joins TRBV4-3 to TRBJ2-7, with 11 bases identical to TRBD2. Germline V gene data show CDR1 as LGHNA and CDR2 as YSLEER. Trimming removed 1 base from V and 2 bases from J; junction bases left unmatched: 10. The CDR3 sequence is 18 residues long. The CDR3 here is CASSQVSITSGGTYEQYF. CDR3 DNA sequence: TGCGCCAGCAGCCAAGTCTCCATTACTAGCGGGGGAACCTACGAGCAGTACTTC.

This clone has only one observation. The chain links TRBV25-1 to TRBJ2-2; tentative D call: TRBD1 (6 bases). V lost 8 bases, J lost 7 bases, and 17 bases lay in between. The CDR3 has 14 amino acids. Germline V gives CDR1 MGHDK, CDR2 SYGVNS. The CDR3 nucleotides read TGTGCCAGCCAGAAAGGGGGTTCCGACGGGGAGCTGTTTTTT. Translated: CASQKGGSDGELFF.

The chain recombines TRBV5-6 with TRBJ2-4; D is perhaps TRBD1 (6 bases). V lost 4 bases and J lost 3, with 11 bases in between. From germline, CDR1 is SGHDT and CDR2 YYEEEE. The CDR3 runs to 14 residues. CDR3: CASSQDSLKNIQYF. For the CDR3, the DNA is TGTGCCAGCAGCCAGGACAGCCTCAAAAACATTCAGTACTTC.